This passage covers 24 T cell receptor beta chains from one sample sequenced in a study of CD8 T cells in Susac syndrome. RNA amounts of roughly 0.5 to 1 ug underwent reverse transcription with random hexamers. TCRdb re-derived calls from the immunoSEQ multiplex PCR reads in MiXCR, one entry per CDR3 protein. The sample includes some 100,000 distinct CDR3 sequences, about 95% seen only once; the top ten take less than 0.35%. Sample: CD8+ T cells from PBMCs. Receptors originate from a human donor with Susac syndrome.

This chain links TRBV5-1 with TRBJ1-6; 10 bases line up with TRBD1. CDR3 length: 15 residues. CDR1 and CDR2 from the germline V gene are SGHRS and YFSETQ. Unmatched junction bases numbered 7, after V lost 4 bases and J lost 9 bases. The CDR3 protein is CASSTGTGVSSPLHF. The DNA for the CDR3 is TGCGCCAGCAGCACGGGGACAGGGGTTTCTTCACCCCTCCACTTT.

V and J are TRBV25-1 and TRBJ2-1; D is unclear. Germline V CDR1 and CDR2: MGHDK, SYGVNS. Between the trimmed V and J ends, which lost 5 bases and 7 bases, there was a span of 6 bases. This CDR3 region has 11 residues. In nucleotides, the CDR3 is TGTGCCAGCAGTCGTATGAATGAGCAGTTCTTC. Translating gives CASSRMNEQFF.

The CDR3 is CASSLTGYTGELFF. Written as DNA, the CDR3 is TGCGCCAGCAGCTTGACAGGGTACACCGGGGAGCTGTTTTTT. This chain joins TRBV5-1 and TRBJ2-2, with D maybe TRBD1 (6 bases). Per germline, CDR1 SGHRS and CDR2 YFSETQ. The V end was cut by 1 base, the J end by 3 bases, with 7 bases between. This CDR3 region has 14 residues.

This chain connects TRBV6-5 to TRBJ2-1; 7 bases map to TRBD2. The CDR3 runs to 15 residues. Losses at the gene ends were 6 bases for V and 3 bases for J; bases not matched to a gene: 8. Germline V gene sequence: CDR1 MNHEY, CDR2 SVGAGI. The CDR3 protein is CASRTSGTNYNEQFF. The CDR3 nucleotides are TGTGCCAGCAGAACCAGCGGGACTAACTACAATGAGCAGTTCTTC.

The CDR3 nucleotides read TGCAGTGCTAAAGGGCCCAGGGAGGTGACCGGCTACACCTTC. Residues: CSAKGPREVTGYTF. This chain links TRBV20-1 with TRBJ1-2, with a tentative D call TRBD1 (5 bases). Trimming took off 4 bases at V and 8 bases at J, with 20 bases between the two ends. This CDR3 region has 14 residues. Germline lookup yields CDR1 DFQATT and CDR2 SNEGSKA (reference sequence).

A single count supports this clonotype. CDR3 in amino acids: CASRPAGASGTQYF. The CDR3, as DNA: TGTGCCAGCCGGCCTGCGGGGGCTTCAGGGACCCAGTACTTC. The genes are TRBV3-1 and TRBJ2-5; D is perhaps TRBD2 (7 bases). The CDR3 runs 14 residues. Germline V lookup: CDR1 LGHDT, CDR2 YNNKEL (reference sequence). V lost 8 bases and J lost 7, with 20 bases in between.

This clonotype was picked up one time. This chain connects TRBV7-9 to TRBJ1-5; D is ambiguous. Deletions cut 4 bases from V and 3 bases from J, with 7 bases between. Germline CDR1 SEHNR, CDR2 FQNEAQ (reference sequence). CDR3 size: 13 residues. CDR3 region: CASSYGPNQPQHF. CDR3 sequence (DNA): TGTGCCAGCAGCTATGGGCCCAATCAGCCCCAGCATTTT.

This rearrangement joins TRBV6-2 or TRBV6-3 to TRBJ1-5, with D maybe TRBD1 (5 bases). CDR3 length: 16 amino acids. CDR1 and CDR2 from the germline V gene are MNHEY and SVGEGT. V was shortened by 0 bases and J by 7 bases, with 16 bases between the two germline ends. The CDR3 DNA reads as TGTGCCAGCAGTTACTCGATTCAGAGGGGAGGGCAGCCCCAGCATTTT. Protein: CASSYSIQRGGQPQHF.

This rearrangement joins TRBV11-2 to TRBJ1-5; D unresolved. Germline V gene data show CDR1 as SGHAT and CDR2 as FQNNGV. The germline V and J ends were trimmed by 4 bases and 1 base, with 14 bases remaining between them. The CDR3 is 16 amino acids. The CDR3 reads CASSSPGVGSNQPQHF. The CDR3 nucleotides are TGTGCCAGCAGCTCCCCTGGGGTAGGCAGCAATCAGCCCCAGCATTTT. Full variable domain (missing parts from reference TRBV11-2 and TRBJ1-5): EAGVAQSPRYKIIEKRQSVAFWCNPISGHATLYWYQQILGQGPKLLIQFQNNGVVDDSQLPKDRFSAERLKGVDSTLKIQPAKLEDSAVYLCASSSPGVGSNQPQHFGDGTRLSIL.

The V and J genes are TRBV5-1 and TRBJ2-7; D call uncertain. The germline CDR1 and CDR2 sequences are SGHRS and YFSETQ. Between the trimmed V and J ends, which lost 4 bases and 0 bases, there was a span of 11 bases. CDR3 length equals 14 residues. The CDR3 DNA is TGCGCCAGCAGCCCCGTGGGAAGCTCCTACGAGCAGTACTTC. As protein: CASSPVGSSYEQYF.

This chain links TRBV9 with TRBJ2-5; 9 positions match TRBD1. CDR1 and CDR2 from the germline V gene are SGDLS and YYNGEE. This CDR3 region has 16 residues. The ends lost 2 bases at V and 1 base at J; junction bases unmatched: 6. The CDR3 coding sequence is TGTGCCAGCAGCGTCCGGGACAGGGAGAGCCAAGAGACCCAGTACTTC. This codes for CASSVRDRESQETQYF.

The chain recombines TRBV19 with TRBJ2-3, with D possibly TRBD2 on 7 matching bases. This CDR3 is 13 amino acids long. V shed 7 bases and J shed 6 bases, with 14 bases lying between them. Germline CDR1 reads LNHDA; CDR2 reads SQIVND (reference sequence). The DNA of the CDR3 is TGTGCCAGTAAAGGGGGGGCAACCGATACGCAGTATTTT. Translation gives CASKGGATDTQYF.

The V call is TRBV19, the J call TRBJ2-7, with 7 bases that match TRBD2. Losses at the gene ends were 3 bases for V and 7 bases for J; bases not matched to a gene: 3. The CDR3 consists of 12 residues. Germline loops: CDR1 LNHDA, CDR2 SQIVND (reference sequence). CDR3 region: CASSIPGGEQYF. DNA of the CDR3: TGTGCCAGTAGTATCCCGGGAGGTGAGCAGTACTTC.

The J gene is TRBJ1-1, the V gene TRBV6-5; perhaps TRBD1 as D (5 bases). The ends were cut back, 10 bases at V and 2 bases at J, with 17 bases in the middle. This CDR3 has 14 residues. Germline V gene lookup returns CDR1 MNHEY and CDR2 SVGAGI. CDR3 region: CATPLGHENTEAFF. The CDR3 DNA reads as TGTGCCACCCCCCTCGGACATGAAAACACTGAAGCTTTCTTT.

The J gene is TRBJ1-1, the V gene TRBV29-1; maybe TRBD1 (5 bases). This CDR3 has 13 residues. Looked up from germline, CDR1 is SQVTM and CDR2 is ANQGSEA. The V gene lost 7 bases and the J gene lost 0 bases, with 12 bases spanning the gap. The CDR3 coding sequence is TGCAGCGCCCAGGACATTCTGAACACTGAAGCTTTCTTT. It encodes CSAQDILNTEAFF. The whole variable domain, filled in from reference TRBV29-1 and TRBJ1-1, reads SAVISQKPSRDICQRGTSLTIQCQVDSQVTMMFWYRQQPGQSLTLIATANQGSEATYESGFVIDKFPISRPNLTFSTLTVSNMSPEDSSIYLCSAQDILNTEAFFGQGTRLTVV.

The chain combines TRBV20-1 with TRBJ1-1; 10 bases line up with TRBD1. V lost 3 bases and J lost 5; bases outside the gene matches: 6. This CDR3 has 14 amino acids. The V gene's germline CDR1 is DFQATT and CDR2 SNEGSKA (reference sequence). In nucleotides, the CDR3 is TGCAGTGCTAGGTTTGGACAGGGGGAAACTGAAGCTTTCTTT. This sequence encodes CSARFGQGETEAFF.

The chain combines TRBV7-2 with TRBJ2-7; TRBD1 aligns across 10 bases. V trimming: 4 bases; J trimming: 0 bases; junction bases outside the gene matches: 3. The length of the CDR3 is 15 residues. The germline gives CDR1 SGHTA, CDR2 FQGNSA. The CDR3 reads CASSSWTGGSYEQYF. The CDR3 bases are TGTGCCAGCAGCTCATGGACAGGGGGCTCCTACGAGCAGTACTTC.

DNA for the CDR3: TGTGCCAGCAACCCTAGCGGGGCCCAAGAGACCCAGTACTTC. It specifies CASNPSGAQETQYF. The chain recombines TRBV27 with TRBJ2-5, with 9 bases fitting TRBD2. J gave up 1 base and V 7 bases, and 4 bases lay outside the gene matches. This CDR3 spans 14 amino acids. Germline lookup yields CDR1 MNHEY and CDR2 SMNVEV (reference sequence).

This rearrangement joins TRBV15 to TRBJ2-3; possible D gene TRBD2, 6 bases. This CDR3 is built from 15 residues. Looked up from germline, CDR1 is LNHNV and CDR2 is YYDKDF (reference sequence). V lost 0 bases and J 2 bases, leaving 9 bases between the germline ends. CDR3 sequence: CATSRDGGPTDTQYF. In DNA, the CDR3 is TGTGCCACCAGCAGAGACGGGGGACCCACAGATACGCAGTATTTT.

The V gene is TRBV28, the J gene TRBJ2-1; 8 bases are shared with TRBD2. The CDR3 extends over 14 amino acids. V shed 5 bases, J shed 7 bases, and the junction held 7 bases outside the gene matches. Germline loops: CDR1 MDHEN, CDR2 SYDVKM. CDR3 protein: CASSGTRGWNEQFF. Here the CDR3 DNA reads TGTGCCAGCAGTGGGACTAGGGGGTGGAATGAGCAGTTCTTC.

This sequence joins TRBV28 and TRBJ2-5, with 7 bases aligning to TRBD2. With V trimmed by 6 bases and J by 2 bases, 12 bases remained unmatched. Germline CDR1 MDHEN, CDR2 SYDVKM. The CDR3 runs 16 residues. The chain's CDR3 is CASSLPRLAEQETQYF. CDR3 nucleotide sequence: TGTGCCAGCAGCCTCCCGCGGCTAGCGGAACAAGAGACCCAGTACTTC. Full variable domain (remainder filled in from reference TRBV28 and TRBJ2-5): DVKVTQSSRYLVKRTGEKVFLECVQDMDHENMFWYRQDPGLGLRLIYFSYDVKMKEKGDIPEGYSVSREKKERFSLILESASTNQTSMYLCASSLPRLAEQETQYFGPGTRLLVL.

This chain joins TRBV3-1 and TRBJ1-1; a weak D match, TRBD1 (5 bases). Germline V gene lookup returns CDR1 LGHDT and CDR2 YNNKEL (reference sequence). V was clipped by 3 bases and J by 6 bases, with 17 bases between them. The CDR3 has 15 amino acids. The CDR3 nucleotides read TGTGCCAGCAGCCACATTTTAAGGGGAATCCCTGAAGCTTTCTTT. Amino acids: CASSHILRGIPEAFF. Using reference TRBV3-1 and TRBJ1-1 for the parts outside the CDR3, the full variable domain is DTAVSQTPKYLVTQMGNDKSIKCEQNLGHDTMYWYKQDSKKFLKIMFSYNNKELIINETVPNRFSPKSPDKAHLNLHINSLELGDSAVYFCASSHILRGIPEAFFGQGTRLTVV.

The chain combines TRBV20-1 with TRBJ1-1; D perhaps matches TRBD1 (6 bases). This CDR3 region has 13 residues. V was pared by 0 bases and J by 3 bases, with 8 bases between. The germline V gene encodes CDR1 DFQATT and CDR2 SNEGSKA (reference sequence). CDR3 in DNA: TGCAGTGCTAGAGAGGGGGCGGACACTGAAGCTTTCTTT. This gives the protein CSAREGADTEAFF.

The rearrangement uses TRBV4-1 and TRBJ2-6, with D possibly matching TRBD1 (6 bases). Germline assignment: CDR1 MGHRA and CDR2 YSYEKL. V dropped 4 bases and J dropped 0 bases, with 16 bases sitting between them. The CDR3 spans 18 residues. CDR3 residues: CASSRPGTPISGANVLTF. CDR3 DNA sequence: TGCGCCAGCAGCCGACCCGGGACACCAATCTCTGGGGCCAACGTCCTGACTTTC.